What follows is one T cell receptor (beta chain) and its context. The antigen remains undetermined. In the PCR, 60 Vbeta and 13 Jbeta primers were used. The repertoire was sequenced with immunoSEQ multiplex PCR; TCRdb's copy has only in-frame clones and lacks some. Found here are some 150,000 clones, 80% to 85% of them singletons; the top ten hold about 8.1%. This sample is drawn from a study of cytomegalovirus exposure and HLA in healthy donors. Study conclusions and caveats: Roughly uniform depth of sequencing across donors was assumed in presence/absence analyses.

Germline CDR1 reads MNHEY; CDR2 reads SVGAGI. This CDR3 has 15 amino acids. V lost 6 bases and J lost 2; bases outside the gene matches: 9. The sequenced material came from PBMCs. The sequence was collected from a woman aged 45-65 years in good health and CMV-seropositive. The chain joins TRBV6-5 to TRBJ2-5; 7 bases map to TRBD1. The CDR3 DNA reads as TGTGCCAGCAGCCGGACAGGACGACCACAAGAGACCCAGTACTTC. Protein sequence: CASSRTGRPQETQYF.